Below, 5 T cell receptor beta chains from the same sample are listed, as sequenced in a study of blood T cell repertoires in COVID-19. Only in-frame clones appear in the TCRdb table, and some are missing; sequencing was by immunoSEQ multiplex PCR. This sample has around 150,000 clones; around four fifths occur once, and the top ten carry 22%. Sequencing input: peripheral blood. These receptors all come from a woman older than 75 with acute or convalescent COVID-19.

J is TRBJ2-5 and V is TRBV5-1; 9 positions match TRBD2. The CDR3 spans 14 residues. Germline CDR1 reads SGHRS; CDR2 reads YFSETQ. V shed 4 bases, J shed 4 bases, and the junction held 5 bases outside the gene matches. The CDR3 nucleotides read TGCGCCAGCAGCCCGCAGACTAGCGGAGAGACCCAGTACTTC. It specifies CASSPQTSGETQYF. Complete variable domain (other parts from reference TRBV5-1 and TRBJ2-5): KAGVTQTPRYLIKTRGQQVTLSCSPISGHRSVSWYQQTPGQGLQFLFEYFSETQRNKGNFPGRFSGRQFSNSRSEMNVSTLELGDSALYLCASSPQTSGETQYFGPGTRLLVL.

The CDR3 here is CASSLAGYNEQFF. CDR3 bases: TGTGCCAGCAGCTTAGCGGGGTACAATGAGCAGTTCTTC. V gene TRBV13 combines with J gene TRBJ2-1, with D possibly matching TRBD2 (5 bases). Trimming took 1 base from V and 4 from J, leaving 5 bases between them. Germline CDR1 PRHDT, CDR2 FYEKMQ (reference sequence). The CDR3 has 13 residues.

The rearrangement uses TRBV5-6 and TRBJ2-7; tentative D call: TRBD2 (6 bases). CDR3 length: 14 residues. Germline-derived CDR1 and CDR2 are SGHDT and YYEEEE. V was cut by 4 bases and J by 0 bases, with 11 bases left in between. The CDR3 coding sequence is TGTGCCAGCAGCCACGGGACTTTCTCCTACGAGCAGTACTTC. This gives the protein CASSHGTFSYEQYF.

The rearrangement uses TRBV2 and TRBJ1-6; tentatively, D is TRBD1 (6 bases). Germline V gene sequence: CDR1 SNHLY, CDR2 FYNNEI. The V end was cut by 2 bases, the J end by 9 bases, with 8 bases between. The CDR3 contains 13 residues. CDR3 residues: CASSELGGSPLHF. For the CDR3, the DNA is TGTGCCAGCAGTGAATTAGGGGGTTCACCCCTCCACTTT.

The chain recombines TRBV5-6 with TRBJ2-7; D may be TRBD1 (5 bases). V shed 4 bases and J shed 0 bases, with 5 bases lying between them. Germline V gene data show CDR1 as SGHDT and CDR2 as YYEEEE. This CDR3 has 12 amino acids. The CDR3 nucleotides read TGTGCCAGCAGCCAGGGCTCCTACGAGCAGTACTTC. This sequence encodes CASSQGSYEQYF.